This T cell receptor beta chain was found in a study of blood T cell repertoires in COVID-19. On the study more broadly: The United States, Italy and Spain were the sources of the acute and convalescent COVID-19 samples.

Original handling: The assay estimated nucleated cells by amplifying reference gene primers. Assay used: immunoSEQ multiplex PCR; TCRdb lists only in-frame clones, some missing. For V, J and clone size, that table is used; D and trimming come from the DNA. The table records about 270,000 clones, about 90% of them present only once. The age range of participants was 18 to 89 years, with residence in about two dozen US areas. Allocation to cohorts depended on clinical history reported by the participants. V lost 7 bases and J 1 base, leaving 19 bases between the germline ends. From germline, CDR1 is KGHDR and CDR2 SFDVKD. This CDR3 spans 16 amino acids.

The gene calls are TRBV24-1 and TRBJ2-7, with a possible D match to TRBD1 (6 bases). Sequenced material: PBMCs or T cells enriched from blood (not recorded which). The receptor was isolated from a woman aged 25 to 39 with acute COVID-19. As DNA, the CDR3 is TGTGCCACCAGCGGCCTGGCAGCAGGGGAGTCCTACGAGCAGTACTTC. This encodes CATSGLAAGESYEQYF.